A single sample gave rise to the 32 T cell receptor beta chains below, sequenced in a study of monozygotic twins with inflammatory bowel disease. Using the 5' RACE reads, TCRdb records one entry per CDR3 protein without DNA. Found here are around 380,000 distinct CDR3 sequences; the top ten clones hold less than 2.5%. Sequencing input: blood. Receptors were obtained from a human donor with ulcerative colitis or Crohn's disease, or a healthy co-twin of an affected twin (not recorded which).

The chain has TRBV7-9 and TRBJ2-1; TCRdb lists TRBD1, though no DNA is available to test this call. There are 17 residues in the CDR3. Germline-derived CDR1 and CDR2 are SEHNR and FQNEAQ (reference sequence). The CDR3 reads CASSRAVLTDRGDEQFF. Full variable domain (missing parts from reference TRBV7-9 and TRBJ2-1): DTGVSQNPRHKITKRGQNVTFRCDPISEHNRLYWYRQTLGQGPEFLTYFQNEAQLEKSRLLSDRFSAERPKGSFSTLEIQRTEQGDSAMYLCASSRAVLTDRGDEQFFGPGTRLTVL.

V usage is TRBV5-6 and J usage is TRBJ1-4; without DNA, the TCRdb call of TRBD1 cannot be checked. Germline CDR1 SGHDT, CDR2 YYEEEE. The CDR3 length is 18 residues. The CDR3 region is CASSLGPGEGSTNEKLFF.

V gene TRBV14 combines with J gene TRBJ1-1. CDR3 length: 13 amino acids. In germline, CDR1 is SGHDN, CDR2 FVKESK. The CDR3 spells CASRNGMNTEAFF.

The chain links TRBV30 to TRBJ1-6; TCRdb designates TRBD1, a call that cannot be tested without DNA. Germline V gene data show CDR1 as GTSNPN and CDR2 as SVGIG (reference sequence). This CDR3 has 16 amino acids. The CDR3 protein is CAWSVLGQWNNSPLHF.

This chain links TRBV28 with TRBJ1-2. Germline V CDR1 and CDR2: MDHEN, SYDVKM. The CDR3 contains 16 residues. The CDR3 here is CASSFYGTIAVDGYTF.

The CDR3 reads CASSNRRGGNYNEQFF. The V gene is TRBV7-3, the J gene TRBJ2-1; TCRdb names TRBD2, which stays unverified in the absence of DNA. The CDR3 loop spans 16 amino acids. CDR1 and CDR2 from the germline V gene are SGHTA and FQGTGA.

CDR3 region: CASSQDPGLSSPLHF. J is TRBJ1-6 and V is TRBV4-3. Germline CDR1 and CDR2: LGHNA and YSLEER. This CDR3 is built from 15 residues.

This chain joins TRBV5-4 and TRBJ2-7. This CDR3 spans 14 amino acids. Germline CDR1 is SGHNT and CDR2 is YYREEE (reference sequence). The CDR3 sequence: CASSLVPTSYEQYF.

This rearrangement joins TRBV5-1 to TRBJ1-5; TCRdb names TRBD1, which stays unverified in the absence of DNA. The CDR3 covers 15 residues. Germline V CDR1 and CDR2: SGHRS, YFSETQ. The chain's CDR3 is CASSPGTVGNQPQHF.

V is TRBV12-3 or TRBV12-4 and J is TRBJ2-5; TCRdb designates TRBD1, a call that cannot be tested without DNA. This CDR3 is 12 amino acids long. The CDR3 is CASKGIGETQYF.

The V call is TRBV7-9, the J call TRBJ2-1. Germline V CDR1 and CDR2: SEHNR, FQNEAQ (reference sequence). The CDR3 sequence is 16 residues long. The CDR3 protein is CASSLARNLVHNEQFF.

This chain joins TRBV20-1 and TRBJ2-1. This CDR3 contains 11 residues. Germline CDR1 reads DFQATT; CDR2 reads SNEGSKA (reference sequence). This chain's CDR3 is CSAILSHEQFF.

The chain is built from TRBV7-9 and TRBJ2-7; TCRdb lists TRBD1, though no DNA is available to test this call. Germline V gene sequence: CDR1 SEHNR, CDR2 FQNEAQ (reference sequence). The CDR3 runs to 12 residues. CDR3 in amino acids: CASSFSRGEQYF.

The chain is built from TRBV10-1 and TRBJ2-1; the D call from TCRdb, TRBD1, cannot be confirmed without DNA. Looked up from germline, CDR1 is WNHNN and CDR2 is SYGVQD (reference sequence). CDR3 size: 15 residues. The chain's CDR3 is CASSVGQGRINEQFF.

This chain links TRBV3-1 with TRBJ2-4; there is no DNA to check the TCRdb D call of TRBD2. This CDR3 spans 13 amino acids. Per the germline V gene, CDR1 is LGHDT and CDR2 is YNNKEL (reference sequence). The chain's CDR3 is CASSQGGPDIQYF.

V is TRBV15 and J is TRBJ1-1; TCRdb returns TRBD1, unconfirmable since there is no DNA. The CDR3 covers 13 residues. Germline values: CDR1 LNHNV, CDR2 YYDKDF (reference sequence). CDR3 in amino acids: CATSRDRSGDTFF.

The chain links TRBV7-9 to TRBJ1-1. Germline values: CDR1 SEHNR, CDR2 FQNEAQ (reference sequence). There are 14 residues in the CDR3. CDR3 in amino acids: CASSSSSWNTEAFF.

The rearrangement links TRBV5-5 to TRBJ1-1; the D call of TRBD1 rests on TCRdb alone, since no DNA is present to check it. CDR1 is SGHKS and CDR2 is YYEKEE in the germline V gene (reference sequence). The CDR3 runs 14 residues. The CDR3 is CASSLDRVHTEAFF.

The genes are TRBV19 and TRBJ2-7; the TCRdb D gene call, TRBD1, has no DNA to confirm it. Germline CDR1 is LNHDA and CDR2 is SQIVND (reference sequence). CDR3 length equals 14 residues. The CDR3 spells CASSMGQGEYEQYF.

This sequence joins TRBV6-1 and TRBJ1-1. This CDR3 is 15 amino acids long. From germline, CDR1 is MNHNS and CDR2 SASEGT. CDR3 in amino acids: CASSEGVRSNTEAFF.

J is TRBJ1-1 and V is TRBV20-1; the D call of TRBD1 rests on TCRdb alone, since no DNA is present to check it. Looked up from germline, CDR1 is DFQATT and CDR2 is SNEGSKA (reference sequence). The CDR3 covers 14 residues. This CDR3 reads CSARDGGERGEAFF.

The genes are TRBV4-1 and TRBJ2-7; TCRdb's assignment of TRBD1 cannot be checked, as there is no DNA. This CDR3 is 15 amino acids long. CDR1 is MGHRA, CDR2 YSYEKL, per germline. This CDR3 is CASSPMGRVSYEQYF.

The gene calls are TRBV12-3 or TRBV12-4 and TRBJ1-5. The CDR3 runs 12 residues. The CDR3 region is CASSSRVGPQHF.

The chain recombines TRBV7-6 with TRBJ2-7; TCRdb names TRBD1, which stays unverified in the absence of DNA. The CDR3 extends over 14 amino acids. Germline V CDR1 and CDR2: SGHVS, FNYEAQ. CDR3: CASSYNRATYEQYF.

CDR3 sequence: CASSWTGGAGNTGELFF. The gene calls are TRBV5-1 and TRBJ2-2; TCRdb's assignment of TRBD1 cannot be checked, as there is no DNA. The CDR3 length is 17 residues. Germline V gene sequence: CDR1 SGHRS, CDR2 YFSETQ. Combining the CDR3 with reference TRBV5-1 and TRBJ2-2 gives the whole variable domain KAGVTQTPRYLIKTRGQQVTLSCSPISGHRSVSWYQQTPGQGLQFLFEYFSETQRNKGNFPGRFSGRQFSNSRSEMNVSTLELGDSALYLCASSWTGGAGNTGELFFGEGSRLTVL.

This sequence joins TRBV19 and TRBJ1-5. Looked up from germline, CDR1 is LNHDA and CDR2 is SQIVND (reference sequence). The length of the CDR3 is 12 residues. The chain's CDR3 is CASSIENQPQHF.

The genes are TRBV5-1 and TRBJ1-1; TCRdb selects TRBD1, and the lack of DNA leaves this call unchecked. Germline assignment: CDR1 SGHRS and CDR2 YFSETQ. The CDR3 has 15 amino acids. The CDR3 is CASSLTMTVDTEAFF.

This chain joins TRBV27 and TRBJ2-7. CDR1 and CDR2 (germline): MNHEY, SMNVEV (reference sequence). This CDR3 is built from 15 residues. CDR3 in amino acids: CASSLMVNSAGEQYF.

J is TRBJ2-3 and V is TRBV29-1; TCRdb calls TRBD2, which cannot be checked without DNA. The CDR3 is 19 amino acids. Germline CDR1 SQVTM, CDR2 ANQGSEA. The CDR3 loop is CSVEGAKSSTSGSTDTQYF.

The chain couples TRBV15 to TRBJ2-1; TCRdb outputs TRBD2, but without DNA this stays unchecked. The length of the CDR3 is 18 residues. In germline, CDR1 is LNHNV, CDR2 YYDKDF (reference sequence). The CDR3 loop reads CATSRGGPLTNSNNEQFF.

V is TRBV29-1 and J is TRBJ2-1; there is no DNA to check the TCRdb D call of TRBD2. Germline V gene sequence: CDR1 SQVTM, CDR2 ANQGSEA. CDR3 size: 14 residues. The CDR3 reads CSVGPAGGRNEQFF.

The chain employs TRBV7-2 and TRBJ1-2; TCRdb proposes TRBD1, but this gene call is untestable without DNA. The CDR3 has 13 residues. Germline V gives CDR1 SGHTA, CDR2 FQGNSA. CDR3 in amino acids: CASSGQPFYGYTF.